This T cell receptor (beta chain) was sequenced during a study of circulating and synovial CD4+ cells in juvenile arthritis. Study-level results: Deeper sequencing increased measured overlap with synovial clonotypes.

On this clone: What it recognizes is unknown.

Method: immunoSEQ multiplex PCR; TCRdb's copy keeps in-frame clones and lacks some. The table has approximately 2,300 clones, around 90% seen once. CDR3 size: 15 residues. Trimming took 2 bases from V and 3 from J; bases not matched to a gene: 5. CDR1 is SGHTA and CDR2 is FQGTGA in the germline V gene. Sample: HLA-DR+ CD4+ T cells from blood. Subset given: circulating pathogenic-like lymphocytes, sorted as HLA-DR+CD14-CD3+CD4+CD25low/- blood T cells. The clonotype was recovered from a human donor with juvenile idiopathic arthritis. The chain has TRBV7-3 and TRBJ2-3; 7 bases match TRBD2. The CDR3 region is CASSLGGGTTDTQYF. CDR3 in DNA: TGTGCCAGCAGCTTAGGGGGGGGTACGACAGATACGCAGTATTTT. The variable domain in full, with the rest retrieved from reference TRBV7-3 and TRBJ2-3, is GAGVSQTPSNKVTEKGKYVELRCDPISGHTALYWYRQSLGQGPEFLIYFQGTGAADDSGLPNDRFFAVRPEGSVSTLKIQRTERGDSAVYLCASSLGGGTTDTQYFGPGTRLTVL.